The T cell receptor (beta chain) under discussion was sequenced for a study of T cells after yellow fever vaccination. In this sample, this clonotype turned up many times. Its antigen is as yet unknown. Regarding the study as a whole: Few clonotypes appeared in both CD4 and CD8 compartments. Contamination of FACS-sorted repertoires by abundant clonotypes from the bulk population could occur.

This CDR3 is 19 amino acids long. The ends were cut back, 0 bases at V and 4 bases at J, with 25 bases in the middle. Germline lookup yields CDR1 SGHAT and CDR2 FQNNGV. Template switching with 5'RACE generated the TCR cDNA and added a universal primer site and UMIs. MiXCR, applied by TCRdb to the 5' RACE reads, yields one record per CDR3 protein. This sample has more than 120,000 distinct CDR3 sequences; roughly 8% occur once, and the top ten carry about 0.73%. The TCR originated in a man aged 25-45 years who received the YFV17D yellow fever vaccine. The J gene is TRBJ2-7, the V gene TRBV11-2; D may correspond to TRBD1 or TRBD2 (5 bases each). Sequencing was performed on CD4+ T cells sorted from PBMCs, taken 5 days after the yellow fever booster vaccination. CDR3 in amino acids: CASSLDRRQGPSPLYEQYF. CDR3 DNA sequence: TGTGCCAGCAGCTTAGATCGTCGCCAGGGACCTTCACCACTTTACGAGCAGTACTTC.